Shown below are 26 T cell receptor beta chains from a single sample sequenced in a study of OX40 agonist ivuxolimab in advanced cancers. The repertoire was sequenced with immunoSEQ multiplex PCR; TCRdb's copy has only in-frame clones and lacks some. This repertoire shows roughly 11,000 clones, approximately 80% found once; its top ten account for more than 14%. This sample comprised CD4+ or CD8+ T cells sorted from blood, obtained in a trial of the OX40 agonist ivuxolimab. The receptors shown here come from an adult with an advanced solid tumor such as melanoma, head and neck, liver or kidney cancer.

The CDR3 DNA sequence: TGTGCCAGTAGTATAGCTTTCCTAACTAGCACAGATACGCAGTATTTT. Encoded protein: CASSIAFLTSTDTQYF. The chain links TRBV19 to TRBJ2-3; D ambiguous. The ends were cut back, 1 base at V and 0 bases at J, with 11 bases in the middle. The CDR3 has 16 residues. Per germline, CDR1 LNHDA and CDR2 SQIVND (reference sequence).

J is TRBJ2-5 and V is TRBV9; TRBD2 is a possible D gene (5 bases). Trimming shortened V by 0 bases and J by 4 bases, and 10 bases separated the two germline ends. CDR3 size: 14 residues. CDR1 is SGDLS and CDR2 is YYNGEE in the germline V gene. Here the CDR3 reads CASSVAGEGETQYF. In DNA, the CDR3 is TGTGCCAGCAGCGTAGCAGGCGAGGGAGAGACCCAGTACTTC.

This chain links TRBV5-4 with TRBJ1-2; TRBD1 agrees at 7 bases. V dropped 2 bases and J dropped 4; count of bases not matched to a gene: 8. Germline loops: CDR1 SGHNT, CDR2 YYREEE (reference sequence). The CDR3 is made up of 15 amino acids. CDR3 amino acids: CASSFRTGKGYGYTF. The CDR3 bases are TGTGCCAGCAGCTTTCGGACAGGAAAGGGCTATGGCTACACCTTC.

This clone was recorded only once. J is TRBJ2-7 and V is TRBV27, with TRBD2 matching over 7 bases. CDR3 length: 13 amino acids. Germline V gene data show CDR1 as MNHEY and CDR2 as SMNVEV (reference sequence). V lost 5 bases, J lost 3 bases, and 4 bases stayed unmatched. The CDR3 DNA is TGTGCCAGCAGTGGGCTAGCGGACTACGAGCAGTACTTC. Its translation is CASSGLADYEQYF.

This clone has just a few counts. This chain connects TRBV7-9 to TRBJ1-4, with a weak D call TRBD1 (5 bases). CDR3 length equals 14 residues. Trimming cost V 1 base and J 6 bases, with 9 bases left between them. Germline-derived CDR1 and CDR2 are SEHNR and FQNEAQ (reference sequence). CDR3 sequence reads: CASSLVGRDEKLFF. Written as DNA, the CDR3 is TGTGCCAGCAGCTTAGTTGGCAGGGATGAAAAACTGTTTTTT. Looking up the rest from reference TRBV7-9 and TRBJ1-4 gives the full variable domain: DTGVSQNPRHKITKRGQNVTFRCDPISEHNRLYWYRQTLGQGPEFLTYFQNEAQLEKSRLLSDRFSAERPKGSFSTLEIQRTEQGDSAMYLCASSLVGRDEKLFFGSGTQLSVL.

This clone is categorized as medium-sized (0.01 to 0.1%). This chain links TRBV4-2 with TRBJ2-7, with 9 bases matching TRBD1. In germline, CDR1 is LGHNA, CDR2 YNFKEQ. The CDR3 runs 14 residues. V lost 1 base to trimming and J lost 3 bases; unmatched junction nucleotides: 1. Here the CDR3 DNA reads TGTGCCAGCAGCCAAGGGACAGGGGACTACGAGCAGTACTTC. This gives the protein CASSQGTGDYEQYF.

Here the CDR3 DNA reads TGTGCCAGCAGCTTGGTTTGGGGTGAGACTAGCTACGAGCAGTACTTC. It specifies CASSLVWGETSYEQYF. V gene TRBV5-8 combines with J gene TRBJ2-7; weak D call: TRBD2 (6 bases). Germline V gives CDR1 SGHTS, CDR2 YDEGEE. V was trimmed by 0 bases and J by 3 bases, leaving 16 bases between them. This CDR3 has 16 amino acids.

The rearrangement joins TRBV27 to TRBJ2-6; tentative D call: TRBD1 (6 bases). Germline V gene data show CDR1 as MNHEY and CDR2 as SMNVEV (reference sequence). The CDR3 extends over 16 amino acids. V was trimmed by 6 bases and J by 3 bases, leaving 15 bases between them. The CDR3 sequence is CASSFKQGLGANVLTF. As DNA, the CDR3 is TGTGCCAGCAGCTTCAAACAGGGTCTTGGGGCCAACGTCCTGACTTTC.

The table lists this clone with a count of one. This rearrangement joins TRBV13 to TRBJ2-7; 7 bases line up with TRBD2. Germline V lookup: CDR1 PRHDT, CDR2 FYEKMQ (reference sequence). The CDR3 is made up of 13 amino acids. Unmatched junction bases numbered 6, after V lost 6 bases and J lost 4 bases. The CDR3 nucleotides are TGTGCCAGCAGTCCCTATAGCGGGTACGAGCAGTACTTC. Its translation is CASSPYSGYEQYF.

V gene TRBV19 combines with J gene TRBJ2-2; 8 bases line up with TRBD2. With V trimmed by 3 bases and J by 4 bases, 4 bases remained unmatched. In germline, CDR1 is LNHDA, CDR2 SQIVND (reference sequence). The CDR3 has 15 residues. The CDR3 sequence: CASSIRGGGTGELFF. The CDR3 DNA reads as TGTGCCAGTAGTATTCGGGGGGGCGGCACCGGGGAGCTGTTTTTT.

The genes are TRBV11-2 and TRBJ2-3; weak D call: TRBD2 (7 bases). This CDR3 region has 17 residues. Germline V gene lookup returns CDR1 SGHAT and CDR2 FQNNGV. V was shortened by 2 bases and J by 1 base, with 16 bases between the two germline ends. Written as DNA, the CDR3 is TGTGCCAGCAGCTTAATCGGGGGGCAGTTCGGCACAGATACGCAGTATTTT. Translation: CASSLIGGQFGTDTQYF.

The genes are TRBV19 and TRBJ2-1, with D hard to call. This CDR3 spans 13 amino acids. Trimming left V 1 base short and J 7 bases short, with 8 bases between. Germline V lookup: CDR1 LNHDA, CDR2 SQIVND (reference sequence). CDR3 nucleotide sequence: TGTGCCAGTAGTATAGTACCGTCTAATGAGCAGTTCTTC. Translated: CASSIVPSNEQFF.

This clone appeared a single time. The chain uses TRBV7-8 and TRBJ1-2; TRBD1 is a possible D gene (6 bases). The CDR3 is 13 residues long. Between the trimmed V and J ends, which lost 0 bases and 8 bases, there was a span of 10 bases. Germline V gene lookup returns CDR1 SGHVS and CDR2 FQNEAQ. In DNA, the CDR3 is TGTGCCAGCAGCTTAGCGAGGGGGGAAGGCTACACCTTC. It codes for CASSLARGEGYTF.

The CDR3 DNA follows: TGTGCCAGTAGTCCGCCCCTCGGACTAGCGGGAGTCGGGGGGGGAGGAAATGAGCAGTTCTTC. This gives the protein CASSPPLGLAGVGGGGNEQFF. This chain connects TRBV19 to TRBJ2-1; 13 positions match TRBD2. V shed 5 bases, J shed 7 bases, and the junction held 23 bases outside the gene matches. Germline lookup yields CDR1 LNHDA and CDR2 SQIVND (reference sequence). CDR3 length: 21 amino acids.

The chain joins TRBV5-1 to TRBJ2-5; 10 nucleotides agree with TRBD1. V was pared by 5 bases and J by 1 base, with 8 bases of the junction left unmatched. Germline CDR1 reads SGHRS; CDR2 reads YFSETQ. This CDR3 has 16 residues. Here the CDR3 reads CASRFGGTGVQETQYF. CDR3 nucleotides: TGCGCCAGCAGGTTCGGTGGGACAGGGGTCCAAGAGACCCAGTACTTC.

This clone is a singleton in its sample. The rearrangement uses TRBV27 and TRBJ2-6, with no clear D. CDR1 is MNHEY, CDR2 SMNVEV, per germline (reference sequence). Trimming removed 7 bases at V and 2 bases at J, with 15 bases between. The CDR3 totals 16 residues. The CDR3 spells CASMPLTFAGANVLTF. The CDR3 region has the DNA TGTGCCAGCATGCCCCTTACATTCGCTGGGGCCAACGTCCTGACTTTC. The full variable domain, its missing parts supplied by reference TRBV27 and TRBJ2-6, is EAQVTQNPRYLITVTGKKLTVTCSQNMNHEYMSWYRQDPGLGLRQIYYSMNVEVTDKGDVPEGYKVSRKEKRNFPLILESPSPNQTSLYFCASMPLTFAGANVLTFGAGSRLTVL.

The chain is built from TRBV2 and TRBJ2-3, with 11 bases lining up with TRBD2. Germline V gives CDR1 SNHLY, CDR2 FYNNEI. The CDR3 loop spans 15 amino acids. V was pared by 5 bases and J by 5 bases, with 6 bases of the junction left unmatched. CDR3 residues: CASSNSGGALDTQYF. The CDR3 region has the DNA TGTGCCAGCAGTAATAGCGGGGGGGCCTTAGATACGCAGTATTTT.

The rearrangement uses TRBV5-1 and TRBJ1-6; 10 bases line up with TRBD1. The CDR3 sequence is 14 residues long. Germline V gene sequence: CDR1 SGHRS, CDR2 YFSETQ. V lost 6 bases to trimming and J lost 11 bases; unmatched junction nucleotides: 8. The CDR3, as DNA: TGCGCCAGCAACCCGGGACAGGGGTATACACCCCTCCACTTT. As protein: CASNPGQGYTPLHF.

The chain links TRBV9 to TRBJ2-3; perhaps TRBD1 as D (5 bases). This CDR3 is 15 amino acids long. The germline V and J ends were trimmed by 3 bases and 1 base, with 12 bases remaining between them. The germline V gene encodes CDR1 SGDLS and CDR2 YYNGEE. The CDR3 sequence: CASSEGPGRTDTQYF. The CDR3, as DNA: TGTGCCAGCAGCGAGGGGCCCGGGCGCACAGATACGCAGTATTTT.

The CDR3 sequence is CASSLVSGAQEAFF. The CDR3 DNA is TGCGCCAGCAGCTTGGTTTCGGGGGCCCAAGAAGCTTTCTTT. The chain links TRBV5-1 to TRBJ1-1, with a tentative D call TRBD1 (6 bases). The CDR3 consists of 14 residues. Trimming took off 0 bases at V and 8 bases at J, with 14 bases between the two ends. Germline V gives CDR1 SGHRS, CDR2 YFSETQ.

CDR3 nucleotides: TGTGCCAGCAGCCGCCTTGACCGCGGGGCCGTTTCCTACGAGCAGTACTTC. Translating gives CASSRLDRGAVSYEQYF. The chain couples TRBV7-9 to TRBJ2-7, with a weak D call TRBD2 (6 bases). CDR1 and CDR2 (germline): SEHNR, FQNEAQ (reference sequence). The CDR3 has 17 residues. V was clipped by 5 bases and J by 1 base, with 21 bases between them.

The chain couples TRBV5-5 to TRBJ2-7; 13 bases are a match to TRBD2. The CDR3 runs to 16 residues. Germline V gene lookup returns CDR1 SGHKS and CDR2 YYEKEE (reference sequence). The V and J ends lost 3 bases and 2 bases, in that order; junction bases with no gene match: 5. The CDR3 loop is CASSSTGLAGAYEQYF. In nucleotides, the CDR3 is TGTGCCAGCAGCTCGACAGGACTAGCGGGAGCCTACGAGCAGTACTTC. The whole variable domain, filled in from reference TRBV5-5 and TRBJ2-7, reads DAGVTQSPTHLIKTRGQQVTLRCSPISGHKSVSWYQQVLGQGPQFIFQYYEKEERGRGNFPDRFSARQFPNYSSELNVNALLLGDSALYLCASSSTGLAGAYEQYFGPGTRLTVT.

The CDR3 coding sequence is TGTGCCAGCGTTCAAAACCCGGACGGCCCCTACGAGCAGTACTTC. It encodes CASVQNPDGPYEQYF. V gene TRBV19 combines with J gene TRBJ2-7; D uncertain. The length of the CDR3 is 15 residues. The germline V gene encodes CDR1 LNHDA and CDR2 SQIVND (reference sequence). The ends were cut back, 9 bases at V and 2 bases at J, with 20 bases in the middle.

A note on this clone: One junction end disagrees with the germline gene, perhaps due to a read error. The V and J genes are TRBV7-7 and TRBJ2-2; 11 nucleotides agree with TRBD2. There are 15 residues in the CDR3. Germline CDR1 reads SSHAT; CDR2 reads FNYEAQ (reference sequence). The CDR3 DNA sequence: TGTGCTAGCAGCCCGACTAGCGGGATGCCCGGGGAGCTGTTTTTT. Translation: CASSPTSGMPGELFF.

The chain carries TRBV2 and TRBJ2-7; perhaps TRBD1 as D (6 bases). Looked up from germline, CDR1 is SNHLY and CDR2 is FYNNEI. The V and J ends lost 6 bases and 3 bases respectively, with 18 bases between them. The CDR3 extends over 15 amino acids. The DNA for the CDR3 is TGTGCCAGCAGACTTTACCGGACAGAGAGCTACGAGCAGTACTTC. Its protein product is CASRLYRTESYEQYF. Full variable domain (remainder filled in from reference TRBV2 and TRBJ2-7): EPEVTQTPSHQVTQMGQEVILRCVPISNHLYFYWYRQILGQKVEFLVSFYNNEISEKSEIFDDQFSVERPDGSNFTLKIRSTKLEDSAMYFCASRLYRTESYEQYFGPGTRLTVT.

This clone was seen once. The V call is TRBV5-1, the J call TRBJ1-6, with D tentatively TRBD1 (5 bases). CDR1 and CDR2 (germline): SGHRS, YFSETQ. Trimming took off 0 bases at V and 10 bases at J, with 8 bases between the two ends. The CDR3 is 13 residues long. The CDR3 coding sequence is TGCGCCAGCAGCTTGGTGGGGGGATCACCCCTCCACTTT. It specifies CASSLVGGSPLHF.